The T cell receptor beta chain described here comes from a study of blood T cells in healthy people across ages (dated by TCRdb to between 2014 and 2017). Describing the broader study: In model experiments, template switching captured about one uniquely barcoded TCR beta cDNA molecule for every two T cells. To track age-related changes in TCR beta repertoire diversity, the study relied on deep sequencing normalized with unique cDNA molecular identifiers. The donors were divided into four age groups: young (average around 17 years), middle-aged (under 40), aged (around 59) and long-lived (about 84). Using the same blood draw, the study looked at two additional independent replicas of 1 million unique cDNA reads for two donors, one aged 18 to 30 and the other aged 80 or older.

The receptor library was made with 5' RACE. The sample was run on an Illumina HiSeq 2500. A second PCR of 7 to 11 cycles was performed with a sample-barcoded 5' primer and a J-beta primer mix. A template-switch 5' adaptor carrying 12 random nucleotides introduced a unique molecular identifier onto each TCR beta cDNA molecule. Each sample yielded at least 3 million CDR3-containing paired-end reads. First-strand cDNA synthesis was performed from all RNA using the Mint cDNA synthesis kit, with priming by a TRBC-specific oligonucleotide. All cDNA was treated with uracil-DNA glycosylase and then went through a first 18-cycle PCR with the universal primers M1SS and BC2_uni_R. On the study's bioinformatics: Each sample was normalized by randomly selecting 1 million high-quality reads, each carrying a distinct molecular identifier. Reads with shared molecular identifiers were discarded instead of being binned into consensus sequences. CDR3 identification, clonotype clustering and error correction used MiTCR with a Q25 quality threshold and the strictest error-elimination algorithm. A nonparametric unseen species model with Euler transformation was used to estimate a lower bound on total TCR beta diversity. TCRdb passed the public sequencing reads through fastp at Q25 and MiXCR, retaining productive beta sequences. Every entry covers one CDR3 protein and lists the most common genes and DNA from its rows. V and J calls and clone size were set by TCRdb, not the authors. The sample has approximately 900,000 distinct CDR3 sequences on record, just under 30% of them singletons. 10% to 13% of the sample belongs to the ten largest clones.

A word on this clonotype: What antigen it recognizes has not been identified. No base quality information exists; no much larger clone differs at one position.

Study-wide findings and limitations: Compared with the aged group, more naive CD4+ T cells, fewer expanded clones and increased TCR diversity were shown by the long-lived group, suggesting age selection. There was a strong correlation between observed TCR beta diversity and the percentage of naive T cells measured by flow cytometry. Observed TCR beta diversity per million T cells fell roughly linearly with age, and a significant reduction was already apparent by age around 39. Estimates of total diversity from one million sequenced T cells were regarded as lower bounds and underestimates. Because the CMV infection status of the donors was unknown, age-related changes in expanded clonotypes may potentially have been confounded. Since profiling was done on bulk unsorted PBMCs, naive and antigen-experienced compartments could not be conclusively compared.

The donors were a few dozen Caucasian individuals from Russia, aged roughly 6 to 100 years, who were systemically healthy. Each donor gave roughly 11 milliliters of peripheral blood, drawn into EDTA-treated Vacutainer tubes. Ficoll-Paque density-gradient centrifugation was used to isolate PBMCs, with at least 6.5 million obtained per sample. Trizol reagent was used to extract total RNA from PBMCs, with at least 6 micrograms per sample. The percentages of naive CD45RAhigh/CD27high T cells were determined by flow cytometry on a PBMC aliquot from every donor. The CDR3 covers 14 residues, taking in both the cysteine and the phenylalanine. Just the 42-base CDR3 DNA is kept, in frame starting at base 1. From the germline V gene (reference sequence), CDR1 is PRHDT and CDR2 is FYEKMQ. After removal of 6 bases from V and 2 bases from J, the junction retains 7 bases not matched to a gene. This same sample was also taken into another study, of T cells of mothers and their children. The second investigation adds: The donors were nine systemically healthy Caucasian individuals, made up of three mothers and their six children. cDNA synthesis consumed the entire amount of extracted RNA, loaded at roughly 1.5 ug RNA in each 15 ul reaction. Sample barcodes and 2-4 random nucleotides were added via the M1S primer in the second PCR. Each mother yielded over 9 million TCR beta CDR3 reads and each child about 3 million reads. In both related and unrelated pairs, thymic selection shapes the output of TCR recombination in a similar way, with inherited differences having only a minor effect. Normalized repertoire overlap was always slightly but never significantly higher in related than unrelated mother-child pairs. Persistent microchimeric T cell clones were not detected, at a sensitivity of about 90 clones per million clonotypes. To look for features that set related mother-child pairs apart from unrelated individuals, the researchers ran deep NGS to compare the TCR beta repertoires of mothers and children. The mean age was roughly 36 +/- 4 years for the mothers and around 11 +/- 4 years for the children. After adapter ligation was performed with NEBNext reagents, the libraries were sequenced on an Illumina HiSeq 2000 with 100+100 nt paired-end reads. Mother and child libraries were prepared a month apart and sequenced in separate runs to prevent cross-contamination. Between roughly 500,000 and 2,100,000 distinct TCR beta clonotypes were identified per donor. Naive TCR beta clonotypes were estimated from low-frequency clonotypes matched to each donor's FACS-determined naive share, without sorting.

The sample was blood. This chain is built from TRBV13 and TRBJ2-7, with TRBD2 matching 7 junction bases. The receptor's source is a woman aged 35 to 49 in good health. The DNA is TGTGCCAGCAGTGCGGGGGATATAGCCTACGAGCAGTACTTC. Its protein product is CASSAGDIAYEQYF.